This T cell receptor beta chain was recorded in a study of cytomegalovirus exposure and HLA in healthy donors. This clone was seen just once. Its matching antigen is unknown. Study-wide results and caveats: With high specificity and sensitivity, the classifier reportedly diagnosed cytomegalovirus status. Confirmation was obtained in vitro that a few CMV-associated chains are specific for CMV antigens.

Clones were sequenced by immunoSEQ multiplex PCR, and TCRdb holds only the in-frame ones, with some missing. The sample contains roughly 200,000 clones, roughly 81% of which appear only once. The V gene lost 8 bases and the J gene lost 0 bases, with 19 bases spanning the gap. The V gene's germline CDR1 is LNHDA and CDR2 SQIVND (reference sequence). The CDR3 covers 16 residues. The source of this sequence is a woman in her thirties in good health and CMV-seronegative. The sequencing sample was made of PBMCs. V gene TRBV19 combines with J gene TRBJ1-2; D is uncertain. The CDR3 DNA is TGTGCCAGTTCAGCCAATAGTCAGGTAGCTAACTATGGCTACACCTTC. Protein: CASSANSQVANYGYTF.